This T cell receptor beta chain comes out of a study of glioma-infiltrating T cells. The CDR3 runs to 12 residues. The germline V gene encodes CDR1 DFQATT and CDR2 SNEGSKA (reference sequence). Trimming shortened V by 2 bases and J by 6 bases, and 7 bases separated the two germline ends. Amplification of TCR alpha and beta CDR3 regions from RNA used iRepertoire nested multiplex PCR. One-step reverse transcription and amplification started from approximately 100-400 ng of tissue mRNA or PBMC total RNA. TCRdb recomputed calls from the multiplex PCR reads with MiXCR, one row per CDR3 protein. This table has 170,000 or so distinct CDR3 sequences, 43% appearing once. Study-wide results and caveats: Non-neoplastic patients had below-expected tissue-blood divergence, while all gliomas exceeded expectation.

Remarks on this clonotype: Its antigen is still unknown.

The specimen was glioma tissue, nonneoplastic brain tissue, or PBMCs (not recorded which). The J gene is TRBJ2-2, the V gene TRBV20-1, with D possibly matching TRBD1 (5 bases). The receptor was isolated from a human donor with low-grade glioma or glioblastoma, undergoing nonglioma brain surgery, or in good health (not recorded which). The CDR3: CSARLGPGELFF. The CDR3, as DNA: TGCAGTGCTAGACTGGGGCCCGGGGAGCTGTTTTTT.